This section outlines one TCR beta chain sequence together with its context. The antigen is not known. A read error may account for a junction end that differs from germline. Through a sample-barcoded 5' primer and a J-beta primer mix, a second PCR was run for 7 to 11 cycles. A tag from a template-switch adaptor with 12 random nucleotides marked each cDNA molecule. TCRdb processed the 5' RACE reads anew with MiXCR; each CDR3 protein has one entry. The sample holds about 1.8 million distinct CDR3 sequences, roughly 50% seen once. The source of the sample is a study of blood T cells in healthy people across ages. Study context: About one barcoded beta molecule was captured per two T cells (by template switching).

Overall study findings and caveats: Expanded clonotype changes were possibly confounded by unknown donor CMV status.

Germline CDR1 is LGHNA and CDR2 is YNFKEQ. This CDR3 comprises 17 residues. The total RNA that was extracted per sample amounted to at least 5 micrograms. V usage is TRBV4-2 and J usage is TRBJ2-6; D may be TRBD1 (5 bases). This clonotype was obtained from a woman in her thirties or forties in good health. Material for sequencing was blood. CDR3 in DNA: TGTGCCAGCAGCCAAGCCAGACTGAACTCTGGGGCCACCGTCCTGACTTTC. Amino acids: CASSQARLNSGATVLTF.